Presented here are 32 T cell receptor beta chains from one specimen sequenced in a study of blood T cell repertoires in COVID-19. The protocol was immunoSEQ multiplex PCR, while the TCRdb copy is restricted to in-frame clones and leaves out a portion. The sample lists about 64,000 clones, roughly 80% seen once, with around 9.7% in the top ten. Sample: peripheral blood. Every receptor here comes from a human donor in a cohort sampled during active COVID-19.

This sequence joins TRBV19 and TRBJ1-4; unclear D gene. CDR3 length: 15 amino acids. The germline CDR1 and CDR2 sequences are LNHDA and SQIVND (reference sequence). Trimming took 3 bases from V and 7 from J, leaving 15 bases between them. The chain's CDR3 is CASSILSAGGEKLFF. CDR3 DNA sequence: TGTGCCAGTAGTATTCTCTCGGCCGGAGGTGAAAAACTGTTTTTT.

This clone came up once. This sequence joins TRBV7-2 and TRBJ2-7; 9 bases map to TRBD1. Germline V gene sequence: CDR1 SGHTA, CDR2 FQGNSA. Trimming cost V 5 bases and J 3 bases; bases outside gene matches: 5. CDR3 length: 14 amino acids. The CDR3 loop is CASSGGTGYYEQYF. CDR3 nucleotides: TGTGCCAGCAGCGGGGGGACAGGGTACTACGAGCAGTACTTC. Full variable domain (remainder filled in from reference TRBV7-2 and TRBJ2-7): GAGVSQSPSNKVTEKGKDVELRCDPISGHTALYWYRQSLGQGLEFLIYFQGNSAPDKSGLPSDRFSAERTGGSVSTLTIQRTQQEDSAVYLCASSGGTGYYEQYFGPGTRLTVT.

The V call is TRBV5-5, the J call TRBJ1-2; TRBD1 matches at 8 bases. CDR1 is SGHKS and CDR2 is YYEKEE in the germline V gene (reference sequence). This CDR3 region has 14 residues. The J segment lost 8 bases and the V segment lost 0 bases, leaving 6 bases of the junction unmatched. This CDR3 reads CASSLDAGGAGYTF. The CDR3 DNA follows: TGTGCCAGCAGCTTGGATGCAGGGGGCGCAGGCTACACCTTC.

J is TRBJ2-1 and V is TRBV21-1; no check of the table's D call, TRBD2, against the DNA was made. TRBV21-1 has pseudogene status. The CDR3 sequence is 16 residues long. The CDR3 spells CASSKFGLAGVNEQFF. In DNA, the CDR3 is TGTGCCAGCAGCAAATTTGGACTAGCGGGAGTGAATGAGCAGTTCTTC.

V is TRBV19 and J is TRBJ2-3, with unresolved D. The CDR3 contains 11 residues. Germline V gives CDR1 LNHDA, CDR2 SQIVND (reference sequence). V shed 4 bases and J shed 5 bases, with 4 bases lying between them. The CDR3 DNA is TGTGCCAGTAGTACGGGAGATACGCAGTATTTT. Its protein product is CASSTGDTQYF.

This clone appeared a few times. The rearrangement joins TRBV18 to TRBJ2-2, with unresolved D. In germline, CDR1 is KGHSH, CDR2 LQKENI. The CDR3 totals 16 residues. V was clipped by 3 bases and J by 3 bases, with 14 bases between them. The DNA for the CDR3 is TGTGCCAGCTCACCCGACCCTAGGATGGACACCGGGGAGCTGTTTTTT. Protein sequence: CASSPDPRMDTGELFF.

The chain combines TRBV5-4 with TRBJ2-3; D might be TRBD1 (5 bases). CDR1 is SGHNT and CDR2 is YYREEE in the germline V gene (reference sequence). The CDR3 loop spans 15 amino acids. Trimming pared 1 base from V and 1 base from J, leaving 10 bases between. The CDR3 coding sequence is TGTGCCAGCAGCTTGAATTGGGGCCGCACAGATACGCAGTATTTT. This codes for CASSLNWGRTDTQYF.

The chain has TRBV5-1 and TRBJ2-1; maybe TRBD2 (6 bases). V was cut by 5 bases and J by 2 bases, with 14 bases left in between. The V gene's germline CDR1 is SGHRS and CDR2 YFSETQ. CDR3 length equals 15 residues. The CDR3 nucleotides are TGCGCCAGCAGTGGGCAACTAGCAACCTACAATGAGCAGTTCTTC. Its translation: CASSGQLATYNEQFF.

Points on this clone: At the DNA level, this CDR3 is encoded by other sequences in the same sample as well. This chain links TRBV29-1 with TRBJ2-7; no firm D call. This CDR3 region has 12 residues. The V and J ends lost 6 bases and 1 base respectively, with 10 bases between them. The V gene's germline CDR1 is SQVTM and CDR2 ANQGSEA. CDR3 sequence: CSVLSGSYEQYF. As DNA, the CDR3 is TGCAGCGTCCTCTCCGGGTCCTACGAGCAGTACTTC.

This clone showed up just a few times. The chain couples TRBV29-1 to TRBJ2-7; no firm D call. Trimming took off 5 bases at V and 0 bases at J, with 11 bases between the two ends. The CDR3 runs to 13 residues. The germline CDR1 and CDR2 sequences are SQVTM and ANQGSEA. The CDR3 region is CSVYKQASYEQYF. The CDR3, as DNA: TGCAGCGTTTATAAGCAGGCCTCCTACGAGCAGTACTTC.

This clone is a singleton in its sample. J is TRBJ2-1 and V is TRBV12-3 or TRBV12-4, with D unclear. The CDR3 totals 13 residues. V lost 3 bases to trimming and J lost 9 bases, with 12 bases between them. The CDR3 nucleotides are TGTGCCAGCAGTTTTCAGCTAGGCGGTGAGCAGTTCTTC. Translation: CASSFQLGGEQFF.

The chain couples TRBV7-2 to TRBJ2-5; 8 bases match TRBD2. CDR1 is SGHTA, CDR2 FQGNSA, per germline. Trimming removed 1 base from V and 5 bases from J; junction bases left unmatched: 18. The CDR3 runs 19 residues. The CDR3 DNA follows: TGTGCCAGCAGCTTAGTCCCTGTGGTGGCGGGGGGAGGTGGGGAGACCCAGTACTTC. Translated: CASSLVPVVAGGGGETQYF. Together with reference TRBV7-2 and TRBJ2-5, the CDR3 gives the full variable domain: GAGVSQSPSNKVTEKGKDVELRCDPISGHTALYWYRQSLGQGLEFLIYFQGNSAPDKSGLPSDRFSAERTGGSVSTLTIQRTQQEDSAVYLCASSLVPVVAGGGGETQYFGPGTRLLVL.

This rearrangement joins TRBV15 to TRBJ1-4; D not certain. Germline lookup yields CDR1 LNHNV and CDR2 YYDKDF (reference sequence). The CDR3 loop spans 14 amino acids. Trimming left V 1 base short and J 8 bases short, with 11 bases between. This chain's CDR3 is CATSRGLAGEKLFF. DNA of the CDR3: TGTGCCACCAGCAGAGGTCTGGCGGGGGAAAAACTGTTTTTT.

The rearrangement joins TRBV18 to TRBJ2-7, with D possibly matching TRBD1 (6 bases). Germline assignment: CDR1 KGHSH and CDR2 LQKENI. The CDR3 covers 12 residues. Trimming cost V 4 bases and J 5 bases, with 9 bases left between them. The CDR3 region has the DNA TGTGCCAGCTCACGGAACAGGGACGAGCAGTACTTC. As protein: CASSRNRDEQYF.

The gene calls are TRBV5-1 and TRBJ2-3, with 13 positions matching TRBD2. CDR3 length: 16 residues. Looked up from germline, CDR1 is SGHRS and CDR2 is YFSETQ. With 7 bases clipped from V and 5 bases from J, the junction kept 10 bases outside the gene matches. The CDR3 region is CASRTSGRGRGDTQYF. The CDR3 bases are TGCGCCAGCCGGACTAGCGGGAGAGGCAGGGGAGATACGCAGTATTTT.

In its sample, this clone was seen once. The chain uses TRBV4-3 and TRBJ2-7; 9 nucleotides agree with TRBD1. Germline CDR1 and CDR2: LGHNA and YSLEER. This CDR3 contains 13 residues. Germline trimming cut 9 bases from V and 5 bases from J; bases unmatched to any gene: 8. The CDR3 DNA sequence: TGCGCCAGATTAAGGACAGGGGAGGACGAGCAGTACTTC. It translates to CARLRTGEDEQYF.

The genes are TRBV27 and TRBJ1-2; D is possibly TRBD1 (6 bases). From germline, CDR1 is MNHEY and CDR2 SMNVEV (reference sequence). V was cut by 3 bases and J by 3 bases, with 8 bases left in between. This CDR3 comprises 13 residues. CDR3 sequence reads: CASSLAGDYGYTF. The CDR3 region has the DNA TGTGCCAGCAGTTTGGCAGGGGACTATGGCTACACCTTC.

V is TRBV6-5 and J is TRBJ2-5; a weak D match, TRBD2 (6 bases). CDR3 length: 14 residues. The ends were cut back, 1 base at V and 5 bases at J, with 11 bases in the middle. From germline, CDR1 is MNHEY and CDR2 SVGAGI. CDR3 coding DNA: TGTGCCAGCAGTTACTTCGGCGGGAAGGAGACCCAGTACTTC. It yields the protein CASSYFGGKETQYF.

V usage is TRBV14 and J usage is TRBJ2-1; TRBD2 agrees at 7 bases. V lost 0 bases and J lost 10; bases outside the gene matches: 3. Germline-derived CDR1 and CDR2 are SGHDN and FVKESK. This CDR3 comprises 13 residues. Written as DNA, the CDR3 is TGTGCCAGCAGCCAAGATTTACTAGCGGAGCAGTTCTTC. It encodes CASSQDLLAEQFF.

The chain has TRBV9 and TRBJ1-2; the D gene is possibly TRBD1 (6 bases). CDR1 and CDR2 (germline): SGDLS, YYNGEE. V dropped 1 base and J dropped 2 bases, with 9 bases sitting between them. CDR3 length: 14 amino acids. The CDR3 region is CASSVFRGNYGYTF. The CDR3 DNA reads as TGTGCCAGCAGCGTATTCAGGGGAAACTATGGCTACACCTTC.

In this sample, this clone turned up once. The chain employs TRBV7-6 and TRBJ2-2; 10 bases agree with TRBD1. Losses at the gene ends were 4 bases for V and 3 bases for J; bases not matched to a gene: 5. The CDR3 has 16 amino acids. Looked up from germline, CDR1 is SGHVS and CDR2 is FNYEAQ. CDR3 loop: CASSSRQGADTGELFF. The CDR3 DNA sequence: TGTGCCAGCAGCTCTCGACAGGGGGCGGACACCGGGGAGCTGTTTTTT.

V is TRBV9 and J is TRBJ1-3, with 9 nucleotides matching TRBD1. CDR1 SGDLS and CDR2 YYNGEE come from the germline V gene. The CDR3 covers 19 residues. V lost 3 bases and J lost 0; bases outside the gene matches: 13. The CDR3 DNA follows: TGTGCCAGCAGCGGGGGGAATCGGGACAGGGTTCTCTCTGGAAACACCATATATTTT. Amino acids: CASSGGNRDRVLSGNTIYF.

This clone was found once. This chain joins TRBV7-2 and TRBJ2-3; D remains unclear. Germline V gene lookup returns CDR1 SGHTA and CDR2 FQGNSA. The CDR3 contains 12 residues. V lost 6 bases, J lost 0 bases, and 4 bases lay in between. CDR3 sequence reads: CASSLSTDTQYF. The CDR3, as DNA: TGTGCCAGCAGTCTAAGCACAGATACGCAGTATTTT.

The chain uses TRBV27 and TRBJ2-7; 11 nucleotides match TRBD2. The CDR3 consists of 17 residues. V lost 0 bases and J lost 4; bases outside the gene matches: 8. Per the germline V gene, CDR1 is MNHEY and CDR2 is SMNVEV (reference sequence). In nucleotides, the CDR3 is TGTGCCAGCAGTTTATCCTACCCCGGGACTAGCGGTTACGAGCAGTACTTC. This encodes CASSLSYPGTSGYEQYF.

This clone has a handful of counts. The V call is TRBV30, the J call TRBJ1-5; D perhaps matches TRBD1 (6 bases). V shed 1 base and J shed 6 bases, with 16 bases lying between them. CDR3 length equals 15 residues. Germline V lookup: CDR1 GTSNPN, CDR2 SVGIG (reference sequence). Here the CDR3 DNA reads TGTGCCTGGAGTGAGACCTACAGGGCCGGTCAGCCCCAGCATTTT. It specifies CAWSETYRAGQPQHF.

This clone appeared a single time. The chain links TRBV3-1 (or the pseudogene TRBV3-2) to TRBJ2-5; 9 nucleotides align to TRBD2. Unmatched junction bases numbered 16, after V lost 1 base and J lost 4 bases. The CDR3 is made up of 19 amino acids. Germline assignment: CDR1 LGHDT and CDR2 YNNKEL (reference sequence). The CDR3 sequence is CASSQARGTTSGPRETQYF. For the CDR3, the DNA is TGTGCCAGCAGCCAAGCCCGGGGGACGACTAGCGGCCCCAGAGAGACCCAGTACTTC.

The chain carries TRBV7-2 and TRBJ1-2; D gene unclear. With 5 bases removed from V and 4 bases from J, the gap between germline ends came to 20 bases. The CDR3 is 16 residues long. Germline CDR1 is SGHTA and CDR2 is FQGNSA. CDR3 bases: TGTGCCAGCAGCCCAAGACCCAACGGGTGGCTCTATGGCTACACCTTC. It specifies CASSPRPNGWLYGYTF.

J is TRBJ2-1 and V is TRBV7-9, with TRBD1 identical over 7 bases. The germline gives CDR1 SEHNR, CDR2 FQNEAQ (reference sequence). With V trimmed by 4 bases and J by 5 bases, 8 bases remained unmatched. CDR3 size: 15 residues. The CDR3 nucleotides are TGTGCCAGCAGCTACCGGACAGGACTTAACAATGAGCAGTTCTTC. It encodes CASSYRTGLNNEQFF. The complete variable domain, with remaining parts taken from reference TRBV7-9 and TRBJ2-1, reads DTGVSQNPRHKITKRGQNVTFRCDPISEHNRLYWYRQTLGQGPEFLTYFQNEAQLEKSRLLSDRFSAERPKGSFSTLEIQRTEQGDSAMYLCASSYRTGLNNEQFFGPGTRLTVL.

This chain joins TRBV5-6 and TRBJ1-2; unclear D gene. V was trimmed by 0 bases and J by 4 bases, leaving 13 bases between them. The CDR3 consists of 15 residues. Germline loops: CDR1 SGHDT, CDR2 YYEEEE. CDR3 sequence (DNA): TGTGCCAGCAGCTTGGGTACCGCGGCGAGCTATGGCTACACCTTC. It yields the protein CASSLGTAASYGYTF. Supplemented by reference TRBV5-6 and TRBJ1-2, the full variable domain reads DAGVTQSPTHLIKTRGQQVTLRCSPKSGHDTVSWYQQALGQGPQFIFQYYEEEERQRGNFPDRFSGHQFPNYSSELNVNALLLGDSALYLCASSLGTAASYGYTFGSGTRLTVV.

The rearrangement uses TRBV3-1 (or the pseudogene TRBV3-2) and TRBJ2-3; weak D call: TRBD2 (5 bases). The V and J ends lost 4 bases and 4 bases respectively, with 18 bases between them. The length of the CDR3 is 16 residues. In germline, CDR1 is LGHDT, CDR2 YNNKEL (reference sequence). The CDR3 DNA reads TGTGCCAGCAGCCCGAACGGACTTACACTGCCAGATACGCAGTATTTT. This sequence encodes CASSPNGLTLPDTQYF.

This rearrangement joins TRBV13 to TRBJ2-7; D remains unclear. CDR1 PRHDT and CDR2 FYEKMQ come from the germline V gene (reference sequence). This CDR3 is 12 amino acids long. V was clipped by 4 bases and J by 3 bases, with 7 bases between them. The CDR3 here is CASSSNGYEQYF. The CDR3 bases are TGTGCCAGCAGCTCCAACGGCTACGAGCAGTACTTC.

The chain uses TRBV2 and TRBJ2-1; 7 bases line up with TRBD2. Germline V gene data show CDR1 as SNHLY and CDR2 as FYNNEI. V shed 4 bases and J 8 bases; nucleotides not matched to a gene: 11. The CDR3 is 15 amino acids. CDR3 loop: CASSVFRGGSYEQFF. CDR3 DNA: TGTGCCAGCAGTGTTTTTCGCGGCGGGAGCTATGAGCAGTTCTTC.